This TCR beta chain was sequenced during a study of blood T cells in healthy people across ages. With a J-beta primer mix and a sample-barcoded 5' primer, a second PCR ran about 6 to 11 cycles. TCRdb re-analysed the 5' RACE reads in MiXCR, keeping a single row per CDR3 protein. The sample yields around 1.5 million distinct CDR3 sequences, about 43% seen once. V was shortened by 7 bases and J by 5 bases, with 9 bases between the two germline ends. Germline V gene data show CDR1 as ENHRY and CDR2 as SYGVKD. This CDR3 is built from 12 residues. The source is a young woman in good health. Sequences were obtained from blood. This rearrangement joins TRBV10-3 to TRBJ2-4, with D perhaps TRBD1 (5 bases). The chain's CDR3 is CAIKGSQNIQYF. DNA of the CDR3: TGTGCCATCAAGGGGTCCCAAAACATTCAGTACTTC.